The T cell receptor (beta chain) under discussion was sequenced for a study of T cell changes during pregnancy in multiple sclerosis. The CDR3 sequence is 16 residues long. The germline gives CDR1 LGHNA, CDR2 YNFKEQ. V lost 0 bases and J lost 5; bases outside the gene matches: 6. Clones were read by immunoSEQ multiplex PCR, and TCRdb kept only the in-frame ones, dropping some. The sample holds about 50,000 clones, 92% seen once. The chain couples TRBV4-2 to TRBJ1-5, with 8 positions matching TRBD1. The sequence came from a female donor with multiple sclerosis, enrolled in a pregnancy study. The sequences come from CD4+ T cells from peripheral blood mononuclear cells, collected in the second trimester of pregnancy. CDR3 in amino acids: CASSQEGGQAYQPQHF. The CDR3 DNA reads TGTGCCAGCAGCCAAGAGGGGGGACAGGCGTATCAGCCCCAGCATTTT.